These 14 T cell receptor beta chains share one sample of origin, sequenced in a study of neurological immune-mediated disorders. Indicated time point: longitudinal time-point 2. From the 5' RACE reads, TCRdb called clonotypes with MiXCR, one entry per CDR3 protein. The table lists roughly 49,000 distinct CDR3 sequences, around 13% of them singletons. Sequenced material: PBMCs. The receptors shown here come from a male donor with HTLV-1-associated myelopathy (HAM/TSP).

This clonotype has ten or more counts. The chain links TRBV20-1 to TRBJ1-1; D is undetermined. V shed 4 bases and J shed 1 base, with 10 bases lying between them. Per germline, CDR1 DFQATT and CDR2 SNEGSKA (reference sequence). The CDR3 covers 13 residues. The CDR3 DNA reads TGCAGTGCTACCTTACCGTCGAACACTGAAGCTTTCTTT. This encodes CSATLPSNTEAFF.

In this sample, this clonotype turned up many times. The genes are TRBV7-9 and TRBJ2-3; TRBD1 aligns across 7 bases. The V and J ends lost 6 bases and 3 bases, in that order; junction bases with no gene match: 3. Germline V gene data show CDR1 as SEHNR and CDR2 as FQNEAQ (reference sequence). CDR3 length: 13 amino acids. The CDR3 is CASRSTGTDTQYF. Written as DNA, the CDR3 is TGTGCCAGCAGGTCGACAGGGACAGATACGCAGTATTTT.

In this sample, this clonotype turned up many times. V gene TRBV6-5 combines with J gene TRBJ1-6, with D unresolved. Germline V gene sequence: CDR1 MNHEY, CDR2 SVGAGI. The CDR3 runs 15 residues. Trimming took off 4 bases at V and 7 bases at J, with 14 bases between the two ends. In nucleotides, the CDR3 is TGTGCCAGCAGTTCCCGGGTCAGGTCCAATTCACCCCTCCACTTT. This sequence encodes CASSSRVRSNSPLHF.

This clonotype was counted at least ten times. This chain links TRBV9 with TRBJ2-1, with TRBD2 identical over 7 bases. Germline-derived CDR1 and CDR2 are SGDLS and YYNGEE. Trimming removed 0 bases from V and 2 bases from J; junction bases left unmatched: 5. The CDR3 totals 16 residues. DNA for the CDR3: TGTGCCAGCAGCGTAGACCCTAGCGGAACCTACAATGAGCAGTTCTTC. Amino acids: CASSVDPSGTYNEQFF.

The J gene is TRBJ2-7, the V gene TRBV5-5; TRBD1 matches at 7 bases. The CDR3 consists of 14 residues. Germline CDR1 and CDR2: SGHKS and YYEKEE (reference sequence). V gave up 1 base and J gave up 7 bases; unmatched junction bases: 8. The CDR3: CASSLQGQTSEQYF. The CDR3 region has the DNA TGTGCCAGCAGCTTGCAGGGACAGACCTCAGAGCAGTACTTC.

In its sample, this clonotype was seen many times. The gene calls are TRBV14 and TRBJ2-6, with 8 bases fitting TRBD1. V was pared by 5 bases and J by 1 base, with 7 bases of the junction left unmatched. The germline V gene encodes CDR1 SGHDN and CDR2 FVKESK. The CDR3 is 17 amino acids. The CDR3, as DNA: TGTGCCAGCAGCGTTCCAGGGGGCGCATCTGGGGCCAACGTCCTGACTTTC. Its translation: CASSVPGGASGANVLTF.

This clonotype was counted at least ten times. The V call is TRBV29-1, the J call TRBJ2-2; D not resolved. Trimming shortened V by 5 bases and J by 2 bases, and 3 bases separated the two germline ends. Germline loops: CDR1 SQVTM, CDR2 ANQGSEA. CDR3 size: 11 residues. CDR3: CSVSNTGELFF. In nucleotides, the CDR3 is TGCAGCGTTAGTAACACCGGGGAGCTGTTTTTT.

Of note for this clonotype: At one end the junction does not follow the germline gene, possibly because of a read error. CDR3 bases: TGCGCCATCAGCTTTGGACTAGCGGGGAACGAGCAGTACTTC. This gives the protein CAISFGLAGNEQYF. The V and J genes are TRBV5-1 and TRBJ2-7; 12 nucleotides match TRBD2. CDR3 length equals 14 residues. CDR1 and CDR2 from the germline V gene are SGHRS and YFSETQ.

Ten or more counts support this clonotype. The CDR3 bases are TGCAGTGCTAGCGCCGCACATAAGGGCGGCAATGAGCAGTTCTTC. Protein product: CSASAAHKGGNEQFF. The J gene is TRBJ2-1, the V gene TRBV20-1; D is uncertain. Trimming pared 3 bases from V and 6 bases from J, leaving 18 bases between. The V gene's germline CDR1 is DFQATT and CDR2 SNEGSKA (reference sequence). The CDR3 runs to 15 residues.

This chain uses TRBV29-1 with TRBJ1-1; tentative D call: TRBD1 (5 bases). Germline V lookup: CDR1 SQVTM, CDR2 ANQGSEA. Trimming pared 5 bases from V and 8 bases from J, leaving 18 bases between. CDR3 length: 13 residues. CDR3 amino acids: CSVSLGMGTEAFF. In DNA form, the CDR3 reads TGCAGCGTTTCACTGGGGATGGGGACCGAAGCTTTCTTT.

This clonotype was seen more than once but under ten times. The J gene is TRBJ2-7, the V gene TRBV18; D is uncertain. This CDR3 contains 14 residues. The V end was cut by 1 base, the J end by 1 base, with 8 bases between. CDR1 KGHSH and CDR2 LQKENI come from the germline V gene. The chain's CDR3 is CASSPRRDSYEQYF. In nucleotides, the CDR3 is TGTGCCAGCTCACCACGTAGGGATTCCTACGAGCAGTACTTC. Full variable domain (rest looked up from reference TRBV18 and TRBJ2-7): NAGVMQNPRHLVRRRGQEARLRCSPMKGHSHVYWYRQLPEEGLKFMVYLQKENIIDESGMPKERFSAEFPKEGPSILRIQQVVRGDSAAYFCASSPRRDSYEQYFGPGTRLTVT.

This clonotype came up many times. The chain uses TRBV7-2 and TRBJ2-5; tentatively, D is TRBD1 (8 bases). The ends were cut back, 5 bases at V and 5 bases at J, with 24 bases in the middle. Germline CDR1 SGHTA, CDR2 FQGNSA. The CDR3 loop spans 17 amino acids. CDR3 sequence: CASSLGQGGGLRETQYF. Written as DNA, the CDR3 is TGTGCCAGCAGCCTAGGACAGGGAGGGGGTTTACGGGAGACCCAGTACTTC. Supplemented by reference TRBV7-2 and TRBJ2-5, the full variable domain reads GAGVSQSPSNKVTEKGKDVELRCDPISGHTALYWYRQSLGQGLEFLIYFQGNSAPDKSGLPSDRFSAERTGGSVSTLTIQRTQQEDSAVYLCASSLGQGGGLRETQYFGPGTRLLVL.

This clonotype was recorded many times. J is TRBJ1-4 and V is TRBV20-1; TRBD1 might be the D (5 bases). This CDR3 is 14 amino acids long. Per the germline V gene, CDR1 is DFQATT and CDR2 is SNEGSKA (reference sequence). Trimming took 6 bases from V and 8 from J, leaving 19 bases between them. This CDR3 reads CSAISLSGREKLFF. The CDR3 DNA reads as TGCAGTGCAATCTCACTGTCAGGGCGAGAAAAACTGTTTTTT.

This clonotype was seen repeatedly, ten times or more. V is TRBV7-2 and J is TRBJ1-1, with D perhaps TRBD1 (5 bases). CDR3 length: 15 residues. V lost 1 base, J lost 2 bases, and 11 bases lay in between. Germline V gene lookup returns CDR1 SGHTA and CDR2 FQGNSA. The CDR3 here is CASSLGGAGNTEAFF. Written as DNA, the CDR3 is TGTGCCAGCAGCTTAGGGGGCGCAGGCAACACTGAAGCTTTCTTT.